A single sample gave rise to the 14 T cell receptor beta chains below, sequenced in a study of blood T cell repertoires in COVID-19. The protocol was immunoSEQ multiplex PCR, while the TCRdb copy is restricted to in-frame clones and leaves out a portion. This sample has approximately 66,000 clones, with around 84% found just once. What was sequenced was peripheral blood. These receptors came from a man between 45 and 60 years old with active COVID-19.

This chain joins TRBV7-9 and TRBJ2-1; possible D gene TRBD1, 5 bases. Trimming left V 0 bases short and J 2 bases short, with 11 bases between. Germline V gene sequence: CDR1 SEHNR, CDR2 FQNEAQ (reference sequence). The CDR3 length is 16 residues. CDR3 sequence (DNA): TGTGCCAGCAGCTTAGCGTTCCCAGGGACCTACAATGAGCAGTTCTTC. Protein: CASSLAFPGTYNEQFF.

V is TRBV4-1 and J is TRBJ2-7; 10 nucleotides line up with TRBD2. V lost 0 bases and J lost 0; bases outside the gene matches: 5. Germline lookup yields CDR1 MGHRA and CDR2 YSYEKL. The CDR3 has 17 residues. CDR3 protein: CASSQESSGRFSYEQYV. For the CDR3, the DNA is TGCGCCAGCAGCCAAGAATCTAGCGGGAGATTCTCCTACGAGCAGTACGTC.

The chain combines TRBV10-2 with TRBJ2-7, with 9 bases identical to TRBD2. CDR1 is WSHSY, CDR2 SAAADI, per germline. V gave up 6 bases and J gave up 6 bases; unmatched junction bases: 6. CDR3 length: 13 amino acids. The CDR3 sequence is CASRDSGRTEQYV. In DNA, the CDR3 is TGCGCCAGCAGGGATAGCGGGAGAACCGAGCAGTACGTC.

This chain connects TRBV30 to TRBJ1-3; D is ambiguous. CDR1 is GTSNPN, CDR2 SVGIG, per germline (reference sequence). The CDR3 runs to 16 residues. Trimming took off 3 bases at V and 0 bases at J, with 15 bases between the two ends. The CDR3 loop is CAWSRQGASSGNTIYF. The CDR3 region has the DNA TGTGCCTGGAGCCGACAAGGCGCGAGCTCTGGAAACACCATATATTTT.

The chain uses TRBV11-3 and TRBJ2-2; D is possibly TRBD2 (7 bases). The CDR3 spans 16 residues. Trimming took 2 bases from V and 2 from J, leaving 12 bases between them. Germline loops: CDR1 SGHNT, CDR2 YENEEA. DNA for the CDR3: TGTGCCAGCAGCTTATCGAGGGGGGGAAACACCGGGGAGCTGTTTTTT. Protein product: CASSLSRGGNTGELFF.

The gene calls are TRBV10-1 and TRBJ1-4, with TRBD1 matching 8 bases. This CDR3 has 14 amino acids. Germline trimming cut 3 bases from V and 8 bases from J; bases unmatched to any gene: 5. The V gene's germline CDR1 is WNHNN and CDR2 SYGVQD (reference sequence). The CDR3 DNA reads TGCGCCAGCAGTGAAGACAGGGGAAGAGAAAAACTGTTTTTT. This encodes CASSEDRGREKLFF.

The chain carries TRBV6-6 and TRBJ1-5, with 7 positions matching TRBD1. The CDR3 loop spans 16 amino acids. V was pared by 6 bases and J by 1 base, with 9 bases of the junction left unmatched. Germline V lookup: CDR1 MNHNY, CDR2 SVGAGI (reference sequence). CDR3 loop: CASRSTGELSNQPQHF. CDR3 nucleotide sequence: TGTGCCAGCAGATCTACAGGGGAATTGAGCAATCAGCCCCAGCATTTT.

This clone was seen just once. The chain has TRBV6-1 and TRBJ2-6; D call uncertain. CDR3 length: 16 residues. V lost 2 bases and J 0 bases, leaving 8 bases between the germline ends. Germline loops: CDR1 MNHNS, CDR2 SASEGT. The CDR3 is CASSERGGSGANVLTF. Here the CDR3 DNA reads TGTGCCAGCAGTGAAAGAGGCGGCTCTGGGGCCAACGTCCTGACTTTC.

The rearrangement uses TRBV19 and TRBJ1-6; 7 bases match TRBD1. The CDR3 runs 15 residues. After removal of 7 bases from V and 7 bases from J, the junction contained 10 bases not matched to a gene. Germline CDR1 LNHDA, CDR2 SQIVND (reference sequence). CDR3 bases: TGTGCCAGTAATGTACCGGGACAGAAGAATTCACCCCTCCACTTT. Amino acids: CASNVPGQKNSPLHF.

The V call is TRBV4-2, the J call TRBJ1-2; TRBD1 might be the D (5 bases). Germline CDR1 reads LGHNA; CDR2 reads YNFKEQ. The CDR3 has 14 amino acids. Trimming stripped 0 bases from V and 2 bases from J, with 7 bases between. The CDR3 protein is CASSQDPGNYGYTF. The CDR3 DNA reads TGTGCCAGCAGCCAAGATCCAGGGAACTATGGCTACACCTTC.

This clone was detected only a few times. The V gene is TRBV15, the J gene TRBJ2-1; TRBD2 agrees at 10 bases. Unmatched junction bases numbered 12, after V lost 3 bases and J lost 7 bases. The CDR3 has 17 amino acids. CDR1 and CDR2 from the germline V gene are LNHNV and YYDKDF (reference sequence). CDR3 sequence: CATSSGGGEREGNEQFF. CDR3 DNA: TGTGCCACCAGCAGCGGGGGGGGCGAGCGGGAGGGAAATGAGCAGTTCTTC.

A single count supports this clone. This sequence joins TRBV5-6 and TRBJ1-5; no definite D call. The germline V gene encodes CDR1 SGHDT and CDR2 YYEEEE. Trimming took off 0 bases at V and 2 bases at J, with 12 bases between the two ends. CDR3 length: 16 residues. CDR3 nucleotides: TGTGCCAGCAGCTTGGGTGGTCCCTATGGCAATCAGCCCCAGCATTTT. It codes for CASSLGGPYGNQPQHF.

The rearrangement links TRBV7-8 to TRBJ2-2; 8 bases are a match to TRBD2. Germline V gene data show CDR1 as SGHVS and CDR2 as FQNEAQ. The CDR3 runs 18 residues. J lost 0 bases, V lost 3 bases, and 9 bases had no gene match. CDR3 in amino acids: CASSFPGLGLPNTGELFF. The CDR3, as DNA: TGTGCCAGCAGCTTTCCGGGACTAGGACTACCGAACACCGGGGAGCTGTTTTTT.

The gene calls are TRBV6-1 and TRBJ2-3; possibly TRBD1 for D (5 bases). Germline CDR1 MNHNS, CDR2 SASEGT. Deletions cut 2 bases from V and 3 bases from J, with 12 bases between. The CDR3 runs 15 residues. CDR3 in amino acids: CASSELRVGTDTQYF. The CDR3 DNA sequence: TGTGCCAGCAGTGAACTCAGGGTTGGAACAGATACGCAGTATTTT.